The clone carrying this TCR beta chain was counted a few times. The antigen is unknown. When sampled, the donors appeared nominally healthy, though they likely had unrecorded immune exposures. The PCR employed 60 Vbeta primers together with 13 Jbeta primers. Here immunoSEQ multiplex PCR was the method, and the copy in TCRdb shows in-frame clones only, minus some. The sample carries about 130,000 clones, 83% recorded once. V lost 3 bases and J 7 bases, leaving 28 bases between the germline ends. Per germline, CDR1 WNHNN and CDR2 SYGVQD (reference sequence). CDR3 length equals 19 residues. This sample is part of a study of cytomegalovirus exposure and HLA in healthy donors. General observations from the study: In a later analysis, HLA-associated beta chains showed higher expansion and lower generation probabilities than comparable chains.

The chain recombines TRBV10-1 with TRBJ2-1, with a tentative D call TRBD1 (6 bases). The clonotype comes from a girl aged 2-9 years in good health and CMV-seronegative. The sample was PBMCs. The CDR3 is CASSDTPPGQWEVENEQFF. DNA for the CDR3: TGCGCCAGCAGTGATACCCCTCCAGGACAGTGGGAAGTGGAGAATGAGCAGTTCTTC.